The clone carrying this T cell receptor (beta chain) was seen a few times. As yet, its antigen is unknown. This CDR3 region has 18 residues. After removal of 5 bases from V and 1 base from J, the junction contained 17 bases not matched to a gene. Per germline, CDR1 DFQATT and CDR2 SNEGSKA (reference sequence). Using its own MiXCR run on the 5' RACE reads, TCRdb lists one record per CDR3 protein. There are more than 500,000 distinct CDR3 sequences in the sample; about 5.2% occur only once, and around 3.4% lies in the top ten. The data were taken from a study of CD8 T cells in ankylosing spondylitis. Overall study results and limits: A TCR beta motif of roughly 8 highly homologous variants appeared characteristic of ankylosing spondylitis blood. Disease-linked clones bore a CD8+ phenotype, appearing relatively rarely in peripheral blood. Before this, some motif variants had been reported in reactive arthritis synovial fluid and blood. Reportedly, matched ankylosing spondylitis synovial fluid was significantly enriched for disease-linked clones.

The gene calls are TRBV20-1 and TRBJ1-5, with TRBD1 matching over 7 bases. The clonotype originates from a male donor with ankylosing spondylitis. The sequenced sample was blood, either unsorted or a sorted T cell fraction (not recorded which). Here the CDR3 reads CSARQGASRVGSNQPQHF. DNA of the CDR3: TGCAGTGCTCGACAGGGAGCCAGCAGAGTTGGCAGCAATCAGCCCCAGCATTTT.